The entry below gives a single T cell receptor (beta chain) sequence along with its context. The antigen is unknown. This sample is drawn from a study of T cells in Graves' hyperthyroidism and ophthalmopathy. Study findings and constraints: Most expanded thyroid clonotypes above 0.001 also appeared in blood. Model output signaled ophthalmopathy a median around 5.9 months ahead of onset.

What was amplified from RNA transcripts were TCR beta CDR3 regions. The study used the HTBI primer set for a first-round RT-PCR of the TCR CDR3. TCRdb analysed the multiplex PCR reads with MiXCR anew, one entry per CDR3 protein. The repertoire holds fewer than 750,000 distinct CDR3 sequences, with about 45% as singletons. Graves' hyperthyroidism qualified as stable when ophthalmopathy did not progress within 18 months. Newly diagnosed patients aged 18 to 65 had hyperthyroidism of under 2 months' duration. The CDR3 extends over 18 amino acids. The J segment lost 4 bases and the V segment lost 4 bases, leaving 12 bases of the junction unmatched. The germline gives CDR1 SNHLY, CDR2 FYNNEI.

The clonotype originates from a woman between 18 and 29 years old with Graves' hyperthyroidism. The chain couples TRBV2 to TRBJ2-2, with 10 bases lining up with TRBD1. Sample: peripheral blood or thyroid tissue (not recorded which). CDR3 region: CASSGPRGTGDPTGELFF. CDR3 in DNA: TGTGCCAGCAGTGGACCCCGTGGGACAGGGGACCCCACCGGGGAGCTGTTTTTT. Complete variable domain (other parts from reference TRBV2 and TRBJ2-2): EPEVTQTPSHQVTQMGQEVILRCVPISNHLYFYWYRQILGQKVEFLVSFYNNEISEKSEIFDDQFSVERPDGSNFTLKIRSTKLEDSAMYFCASSGPRGTGDPTGELFFGEGSRLTVL.